This TCR beta chain emerged from a study of shared clonotypes between healthy human individuals. This table comes from immunoSEQ multiplex PCR, and its TCRdb copy is limited to in-frame clones, with some not included. The data show roughly 1,600,000 clones, with about 98.5% seen just once and around 0.33% held by the top ten. The germline CDR1 and CDR2 sequences are SGHNT and YYREEE (reference sequence). The V and J ends lost 1 base and 6 bases, in that order; junction bases with no gene match: 6. The CDR3 is 14 residues long. On this clone itself: Its antigen remains unknown.

All participating donors were Caucasian adults from Nashville, Tennessee. The CD4+ fraction was divided into a CD45RA+ naive subset and a CD45RA-negative memory subset. Findings and caveats of the study: All-four-donor shared clonotypes had higher generation probabilities than non-shared clonotypes did.

The rearrangement joins TRBV5-4 to TRBJ2-7, with TRBD1 matching 8 bases. The sample was naive CD4+ T cells sorted from blood. Subset: CD45RA+ positively selected. This clonotype was sampled from a man aged 25 to 40 in good health. DNA for the CDR3: TGTGCCAGCAGCTTGTGGCAGGGGGCGAGCGAGCAGTACTTC. It specifies CASSLWQGASEQYF.